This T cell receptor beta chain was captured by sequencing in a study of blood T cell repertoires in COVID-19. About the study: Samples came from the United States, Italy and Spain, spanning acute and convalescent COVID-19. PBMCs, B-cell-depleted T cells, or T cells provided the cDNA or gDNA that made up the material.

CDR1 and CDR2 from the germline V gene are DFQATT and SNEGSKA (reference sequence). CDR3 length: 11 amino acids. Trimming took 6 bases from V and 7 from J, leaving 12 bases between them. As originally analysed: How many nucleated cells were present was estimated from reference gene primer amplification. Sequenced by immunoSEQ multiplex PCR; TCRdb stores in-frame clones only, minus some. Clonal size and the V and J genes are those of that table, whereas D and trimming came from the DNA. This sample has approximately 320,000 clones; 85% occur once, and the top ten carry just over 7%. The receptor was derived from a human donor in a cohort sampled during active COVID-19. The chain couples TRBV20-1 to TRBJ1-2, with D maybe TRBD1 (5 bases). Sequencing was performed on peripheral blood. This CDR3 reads CSAVRQTGYTF. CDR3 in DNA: TGCAGTGCCGTCCGACAGACTGGCTACACCTTC.